A selection of T cell receptor beta chains follows, all from one sample in a study of CD8+CD57+ T cells in acquired aplastic anemia. TCRdb re-derived calls from the reads in MiXCR, one entry per CDR3 protein. The repertoire holds approximately 170,000 distinct CDR3 sequences, with roughly half as singletons. The sample taken for sequencing was sorted CD4+, CD8+, or CD8+CD57+ T cells (not recorded which) from PBMCs. These receptors came from a human donor in good health, serving as a control. The CDR3 runs from the conserved cysteine through the conserved F or W. D genes are given only for firm matches. Where a row states a size, it is once, few, many or the class of an expanded clone; other rows omit it.

V gene: TRBV24-1; clone size: .; J gene: TRBJ1-5; D gene: TRBD1; CDR3 protein: CAASDSGQGWVPQHF; CDR3 DNA: TGTGCCGCCAGTGATTCTGGACAGGGATGGGTGCCCCAGCATTTT
V gene: TRBV6-4; clone size: .; J gene: TRBJ2-7; D gene: .; CDR3 protein: CASSDDRYEQYF; CDR3 DNA: TGTGCCAGCAGTGATGACAGGTACGAGCAGTACTTC
V gene: TRBV19; clone size: .; J gene: TRBJ2-1; D gene: .; CDR3 protein: CASSPDRAGGPYSNEQFF; CDR3 DNA: TGTGCCAGTAGTCCTGACAGGGCGGGGGGACCTTATAGCAATGAGCAGTTCTTC
V gene: TRBV10-3; clone size: .; J gene: TRBJ1-1; D gene: TRBD1; CDR3 protein: CAISVSETGGRNTEAFF; CDR3 DNA: TGTGCCATCAGTGTCTCAGAGACAGGGGGCCGGAACACTGAAGCTTTCTTT
V gene: TRBV7-9; clone size: .; J gene: TRBJ2-7; D gene: .; CDR3 protein: CASSLAGADEQYF; CDR3 DNA: TGTGCCAGCAGCTTGGCAGGGGCCGACGAGCAGTACTTC
V gene: TRBV5-8; clone size: few; J gene: TRBJ1-2; D gene: .; CDR3 protein: CASSFFPLNYGYTF; CDR3 DNA: TGTGCCAGCAGCTTTTTTCCCCTTAACTATGGCTACACCTTC
V gene: TRBV20-1; clone size: once; J gene: TRBJ2-1; D gene: .; CDR3 protein: CSARGGSSYNEQFF; CDR3 DNA: TGCAGTGCTAGAGGGGGGAGTAGCTACAATGAGCAGTTCTTC
V gene: TRBV15; clone size: .; J gene: TRBJ2-1; D gene: TRBD2; CDR3 protein: CATGSGRGGNEQFF; CDR3 DNA: TGTGCCACCGGAAGCGGGAGAGGTGGAAATGAGCAGTTCTTC
V gene: TRBV19; clone size: .; J gene: TRBJ2-7; D gene: .; CDR3 protein: CASSWGPGEQYF; CDR3 DNA: TGTGCCAGTAGTTGGGGGCCGGGCGAGCAGTACTTC
V gene: TRBV7-2; clone size: .; J gene: TRBJ1-2; D gene: TRBD1; CDR3 protein: CASIQGPGQHHYGYTF; CDR3 DNA: TGTGCCAGCATCCAAGGCCCGGGACAGCACCACTATGGCTACACCTTC
V gene: TRBV9; clone size: once; J gene: TRBJ2-3; D gene: TRBD2; CDR3 protein: CASSVYRTSLGTDTQYF; CDR3 DNA: TGTGCCAGCAGCGTATATCGGACTAGTCTTGGCACAGATACGCAGTATTTT
V gene: TRBV9; clone size: once; J gene: TRBJ1-3; D gene: TRBD1; CDR3 protein: CASSPGQGIGNTIYF; CDR3 DNA: TGTGCCAGCAGCCCGGGACAGGGGATAGGAAACACCATATATTTT
V gene: TRBV15; clone size: once; J gene: TRBJ1-1; D gene: .; CDR3 protein: CATSRRMNTEAFF; CDR3 DNA: TGTGCCACCAGCAGAAGGATGAACACTGAAGCTTTCTTT
V gene: TRBV9; clone size: many; J gene: TRBJ1-4; D gene: .; CDR3 protein: CASSVAGTRDEKLFF; CDR3 DNA: TGTGCCAGCAGCGTAGCTGGGACGCGGGATGAAAAACTGTTTTTT